The TCR beta chain under discussion was sequenced for a study of blood T cell repertoires in COVID-19. Study-wide background: Whether acute or convalescent, the COVID-19 samples came from the United States, Italy and Spain. T cells, B-cell-depleted T cells, or PBMCs supplied cDNA or gDNA.

Original data processing: Scientists estimated how many nucleated cells there were by amplifying reference gene primers. Libraries were prepared by immunoSEQ multiplex PCR; TCRdb keeps only in-frame clonotypes and omits some of them. V, J and clone size were drawn from that table, and D and trimming were deduced from the DNA. The sample carries under 300,000 clones, 88% recorded once. The CDR3 has 13 residues. Trimming removed 6 bases from V and 5 bases from J; junction bases left unmatched: 5. Per the germline V gene, CDR1 is MNHEY and CDR2 is SMNVEV (reference sequence). Cohort 3 donors counted as recovered after two negative PCRs, clearance, or resolved symptoms.

This TCR was sampled from a woman between 50 and 59 years old who had recovered from COVID-19. The chain employs TRBV27 and TRBJ2-7; 9 bases are shared with TRBD1. Sequencing was performed on PBMCs or T cells enriched from blood (not recorded which). For the CDR3, the DNA is TGTGCCAGCAGGGGGACAGGGTGGAACGAGCAGTACTTC. Encoded protein: CASRGTGWNEQYF.